Shown below are 15 T cell receptor beta chains from a single sample sequenced in a study of breast tumors, draining lymph nodes, adjacent tissues. TCRdb re-derived calls from the multiplex PCR reads in MiXCR, one entry per CDR3 protein. This sample has 270,000 or so distinct CDR3 sequences; roughly 31% occur once, and the top ten carry more than 1%. Breast cancer patients provided tissue from their axillary draining lymph nodes. The sequenced sample was axillary lymph node tissue. Source of these receptors: a female donor with breast cancer. Some clones in this sample may be carry-over from other donors' samples.

Comments on this clonotype: This may be a read error, as it is one base from a much larger clone. V and J are TRBV6-6 and TRBJ2-3; possibly TRBD2 for D (6 bases). This CDR3 spans 15 amino acids. V was trimmed by 5 bases and J by 7 bases, leaving 19 bases between them. Per the germline V gene, CDR1 is MNHNY and CDR2 is SVGAGI (reference sequence). The CDR3 bases are TGTGCCAGCAGTCACTTGGCTAGCGAATTGAATACGCAGTATTTT. Its protein product is CASSHLASELNTQYF.

The table lists this clonotype with many counts. The V gene is TRBV9, the J gene TRBJ1-3; no clear D. Germline V gene lookup returns CDR1 SGDLS and CDR2 YYNGEE. CDR3 length: 17 amino acids. The V gene lost 3 bases and the J gene lost 0 bases, with 16 bases spanning the gap. Here the CDR3 DNA reads TGTGCCAGCAGCGCGAACAGCTTCTCGTTCTCTGGAAACACCATATATTTT. This gives the protein CASSANSFSFSGNTIYF.

This clonotype was seen once. The missing conserved phenylalanine or tryptophan at the end of this CDR3 makes a read error likely. This chain uses TRBV11-3 with TRBJ1-5, with D uncertain. Germline V gene sequence: CDR1 SGHNT, CDR2 YENEEA. The CDR3 is made up of 17 amino acids. V dropped 8 bases and J dropped 2 bases, with 22 bases sitting between them. The CDR3: CASVTWTWPRGNQPQHS. CDR3 coding DNA: TGTGCCAGCGTAACTTGGACTTGGCCCCGGGGCAATCAGCCCCAGCATTCT.

This clonotype was recorded a few times. The chain joins TRBV6-1 to TRBJ1-5; TRBD1 agrees at 10 bases. CDR3 size: 15 residues. Unmatched junction bases numbered 6, after V lost 6 bases and J lost 4 bases. Looked up from germline, CDR1 is MNHNS and CDR2 is SASEGT. CDR3 loop: CASRHWTGGNQPQHF. The CDR3 bases are TGTGCCAGCAGGCATTGGACAGGGGGGAATCAGCCCCAGCATTTT.

There are many counts of this clonotype. The chain is built from TRBV30 and TRBJ1-6; D is perhaps TRBD1 (5 bases). Trimming removed 5 bases at V and 7 bases at J, with 12 bases between. The V gene's germline CDR1 is GTSNPN and CDR2 SVGIG (reference sequence). The CDR3 consists of 13 residues. Here the CDR3 DNA reads TGTGCCTGGTCGACAGTTAACAATTCACCCCTCCACTTT. Its protein is CAWSTVNNSPLHF. Together with reference TRBV30 and TRBJ1-6, the CDR3 gives the full variable domain: SQTIHQWPATLVQPVGSPLSLECTVEGTSNPNLYWYRQAAGRGLQLLFYSVGIGQISSEVPQNLSASRPQDRQFILSSKKLLLSDSGFYLCAWSTVNNSPLHFGNGTRLTVT.

Points on this clonotype: The CDR3 carries no conserved terminal phenylalanine or tryptophan, so it likely arises from a read error. The chain employs TRBV7-8 and TRBJ2-3; D is possibly TRBD2 (7 bases). Germline V gene sequence: CDR1 SGHVS, CDR2 FQNEAQ. The V end was cut by 4 bases, the J end by 9 bases, with 17 bases between. CDR3 length: 14 amino acids. CDR3 nucleotides: TGTGCCAGCAGCTCATGGCCAAGGGGGGGGACGCAGTATTCT. Translation: CASSSWPRGGTQYS.

This clonotype came up many times. This sequence joins TRBV4-1 and TRBJ2-5; D is perhaps TRBD1 or TRBD2 (6 bases each). This CDR3 is built from 16 residues. The V end was cut by 1 base, the J end by 4 bases, with 16 bases between. Looked up from germline, CDR1 is MGHRA and CDR2 is YSYEKL. CDR3: CASSQGIRGRGETQYF. The CDR3 DNA reads as TGCGCCAGCAGCCAAGGGATCCGGGGGCGGGGAGAGACCCAGTACTTC.

The chain joins TRBV2 to TRBJ1-4; TRBD1 matches at 9 bases. V trimming: 11 bases; J trimming: 6 bases; junction bases outside the gene matches: 7. Germline V CDR1 and CDR2: SNHLY, FYNNEI. This CDR3 comprises 13 residues. CDR3 bases: TGTGCCCACAGGGGGCCGGTGGATGAAAAACTGTTTTTT. This sequence encodes CAHRGPVDEKLFF.

The chain joins TRBV12-3 or TRBV12-4 to TRBJ2-3; tentative D call: TRBD2 (5 bases). Trimming cost V 3 bases and J 0 bases, with 13 bases left between them. The CDR3 is 16 amino acids. The DNA for the CDR3 is TGTGCCAGCAGTTTTTGGGGAGTCAGTAGCACAGATACGCAGTATTTT. It translates to CASSFWGVSSTDTQYF.

This clonotype was observed many times. This chain connects TRBV7-9 to TRBJ1-2; D uncertain. The V end was cut by 1 base, the J end by 1 base, with 10 bases between. Germline values: CDR1 SEHNR, CDR2 FQNEAQ (reference sequence). The CDR3 totals 15 residues. The CDR3 protein is CASSLESNGNYGYTF. In nucleotides, the CDR3 is TGTGCCAGCAGCTTAGAGTCCAACGGTAACTATGGCTACACCTTC.

This clonotype showed up many times. This chain links TRBV20-1 with TRBJ1-2; a possible D gene is TRBD1 (6 bases). V dropped 4 bases and J dropped 8 bases, with 14 bases sitting between them. Germline CDR1 and CDR2: DFQATT and SNEGSKA (reference sequence). There are 12 residues in the CDR3. The CDR3 spells CSAIPGGWGYTF. As DNA, the CDR3 is TGCAGTGCTATTCCTGGGGGCTGGGGCTACACCTTC.

A note on this clonotype: Compared with germline, one end of the junction differs, possibly owing to a read error. This rearrangement joins TRBV6-2 or TRBV6-3 to TRBJ2-2; 7 positions agree with TRBD2. The CDR3 has 16 amino acids. Germline V gene lookup returns CDR1 MNHEY and CDR2 SVGEGT. CDR3 DNA: TGTGCCAGCAGTCACTCTGCGGGAGTTACCGACCGGGAGCTGTTTTTT. It yields the protein CASSHSAGVTDRELFF.

On this clonotype itself: This may come from a read error, since a much larger clone is one base off. This chain joins TRBV6-1 and TRBJ1-5; D might be TRBD1 (5 bases). This CDR3 comprises 14 residues. V lost 8 bases to trimming and J lost 7 bases, with 18 bases between them. Per germline, CDR1 MNHNS and CDR2 SASEGT. The CDR3, as DNA: TGTGCCAGCTCCCGGGACTTTTTCGGACAGCCCCAGCATTTT. It specifies CASSRDFFGQPQHF.

This chain links TRBV6-5 with TRBJ2-1, with a weak D call TRBD2 (6 bases). The germline V gene has CDR1 MNHEY and CDR2 SVGAGI. The CDR3 is 16 amino acids. Between the trimmed V and J ends, which lost 5 bases and 0 bases, there was a span of 14 bases. CDR3 nucleotide sequence: TGTGCCAGCAGTGACCGGGACTTGGCCTCCTACAATGAGCAGTTCTTC. It specifies CASSDRDLASYNEQFF.

In this sample, this clonotype turned up many times. J is TRBJ2-7 and V is TRBV7-9; perhaps TRBD1 as D (5 bases). V was pared by 4 bases and J by 2 bases, with 15 bases between. This CDR3 has 15 amino acids. Germline V lookup: CDR1 SEHNR, CDR2 FQNEAQ (reference sequence). The CDR3 is CASSYARQGPYEQYF. The CDR3 bases are TGTGCCAGCAGCTACGCCCGGCAGGGCCCCTACGAGCAGTACTTC.